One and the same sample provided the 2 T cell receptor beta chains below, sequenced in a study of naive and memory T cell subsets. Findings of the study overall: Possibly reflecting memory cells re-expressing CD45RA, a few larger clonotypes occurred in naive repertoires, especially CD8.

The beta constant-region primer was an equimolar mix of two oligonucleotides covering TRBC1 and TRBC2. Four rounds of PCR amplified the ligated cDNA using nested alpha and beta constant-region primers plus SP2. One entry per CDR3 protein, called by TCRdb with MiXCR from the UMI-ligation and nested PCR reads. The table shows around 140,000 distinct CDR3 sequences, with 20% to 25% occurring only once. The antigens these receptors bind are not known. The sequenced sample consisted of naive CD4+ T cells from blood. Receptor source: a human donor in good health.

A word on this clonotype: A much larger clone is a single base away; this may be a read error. CDR3 nucleotide sequence: TGTGCCAGCAGCCAGTCCAATGAGCAGTTCTTC. This sequence encodes CASSQSNEQFF. This chain links TRBV14 with TRBJ2-1, with D unclear. From germline, CDR1 is SGHDN and CDR2 FVKESK. There are 11 residues in the CDR3. V was shortened by 3 bases and J by 6 bases, with 3 bases between the two germline ends.

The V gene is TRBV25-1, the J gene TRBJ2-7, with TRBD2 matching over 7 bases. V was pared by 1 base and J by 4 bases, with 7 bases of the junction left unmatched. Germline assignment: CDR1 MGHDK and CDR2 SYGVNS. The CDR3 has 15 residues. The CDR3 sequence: CASSEFLRGGYEQYF. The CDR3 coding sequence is TGTGCCAGCAGTGAATTTCTGAGGGGAGGGTACGAGCAGTACTTC.